A single sample is the source of the 10 T cell receptor beta chains below, sequenced in a study of T-cell memory formation after mild COVID-19. Using its own MiXCR run on the 5' RACE reads, TCRdb lists one record per CDR3 protein. The sample includes hundreds of thousands of distinct CDR3 sequences, around 14% of them seen just once. Sequencing input: PBMCs or a T cell subset sorted from them (not recorded which). The receptors here all came from a man between 18 and 35 years old who had mild COVID-19 (a few samples of this study predate the infection). Cell type and time point are not known.

V gene TRBV11-1 combines with J gene TRBJ2-2, with D possibly TRBD1 on 6 matching bases. Germline-derived CDR1 and CDR2 are SGHAT and FQDESV (reference sequence). V was cut by 5 bases and J by 8 bases, with 24 bases left in between. This CDR3 spans 17 amino acids. CDR3 sequence reads: CASSPNQPGQARGELFF. The CDR3 DNA follows: TGTGCCAGCAGCCCAAACCAACCGGGACAAGCACGTGGGGAGCTGTTTTTT.

J is TRBJ1-1 and V is TRBV28; D not certain. This CDR3 contains 15 residues. V was shortened by 5 bases and J by 1 base, with 14 bases between the two germline ends. Germline V CDR1 and CDR2: MDHEN, SYDVKM. The CDR3 loop is CASSHRREENTEAFF. The CDR3 DNA reads as TGTGCCAGCAGTCACCGCCGGGAGGAGAACACTGAAGCTTTCTTT.

This clonotype was counted only a few times. The CDR3 DNA reads as TGTGCCAGCAGTCCCCGGACTAGCGGGACCCGCACAGATACGCAGTATTTT. It specifies CASSPRTSGTRTDTQYF. The J gene is TRBJ2-3, the V gene TRBV6-6; 12 bases are a match to TRBD2. The trim removed 5 bases at V and 1 base at J, leaving 7 bases unmatched. This CDR3 region has 17 residues. Germline CDR1 reads MNHNY; CDR2 reads SVGAGI (reference sequence).

V is TRBV5-5 and J is TRBJ2-3, with TRBD2 as a possible D gene (6 bases). V was trimmed by 2 bases and J by 2 bases, leaving 18 bases between them. Germline V CDR1 and CDR2: SGHKS, YYEKEE (reference sequence). The CDR3 contains 17 residues. The CDR3 protein is CASSFAGLALSTDTQYF. The CDR3 region has the DNA TGTGCCAGCAGCTTTGCAGGCCTAGCGTTGTCCACAGATACGCAGTATTTT.

This clonotype was detected only a few times. The chain carries TRBV12-3 or TRBV12-4 and TRBJ2-5; D ambiguous. The CDR3 has 13 residues. Trimming stripped 5 bases from V and 4 bases from J, with 11 bases between. DNA of the CDR3: TGTGCCAGCAGTCGCAGGAGTACAGAGACCCAGTACTTC. This gives the protein CASSRRSTETQYF.

This clonotype has only a few counts. This chain joins TRBV6-6 and TRBJ2-7, with D unresolved. The CDR3 sequence is 13 residues long. CDR1 MNHNY and CDR2 SVGAGI come from the germline V gene (reference sequence). Trimming removed 2 bases at V and 4 bases at J, with 9 bases between. CDR3 sequence (DNA): TGTGCCAGCAGTTACGACATAACGTACGAGCAGTACTTC. Protein: CASSYDITYEQYF.

This clonotype has ten or more counts. This chain connects TRBV4-1 to TRBJ2-7; the D gene is possibly TRBD1 (6 bases). The V end lost 4 bases, the J end lost 5 bases, and 15 bases lay between the germline ends. Germline CDR1 is MGHRA and CDR2 is YSYEKL. This CDR3 has 14 amino acids. Written as DNA, the CDR3 is TGCGCCAGCAGCCGTCAAAGAGGGGACAACGAGCAGTACTTC. Residues: CASSRQRGDNEQYF.

The genes are TRBV7-2 and TRBJ2-1, with D possibly matching TRBD2 (5 bases). Germline loops: CDR1 SGHTA, CDR2 FQGNSA. The V gene lost 1 base and the J gene lost 4 bases, with 8 bases spanning the gap. CDR3 size: 14 residues. CDR3 DNA sequence: TGTGCCAGCAGCTTAGTAGAGGGATACAATGAGCAGTTCTTC. This sequence encodes CASSLVEGYNEQFF.

This chain uses TRBV27 with TRBJ1-4; TRBD1 matches at 7 bases. Trimming took 7 bases from V and 3 from J; bases not matched to a gene: 5. CDR3 length: 14 amino acids. Germline V gene lookup returns CDR1 MNHEY and CDR2 SMNVEV (reference sequence). Here the CDR3 reads CASTPGTANEKLFF. The CDR3 DNA reads TGTGCCAGCACTCCGGGGACAGCTAATGAAAAACTGTTTTTT.

This clonotype occurred a few times. J is TRBJ2-4 and V is TRBV20-1, with D unclear. Deletions cut 1 base from V and 0 bases from J, with 10 bases between. This CDR3 spans 15 amino acids. Germline V gene sequence: CDR1 DFQATT, CDR2 SNEGSKA (reference sequence). CDR3 region: CSARGRLLAKNIQYF. The CDR3, as DNA: TGCAGTGCTAGAGGGCGGTTACTAGCCAAAAACATTCAGTACTTC.